Following are 14 T cell receptor beta chains from one sample sequenced in a study of blood T cell repertoires in COVID-19. This table comes from immunoSEQ multiplex PCR, and its TCRdb copy is limited to in-frame clones, with some not included. Among roughly 350,000 clones listed, 91% were seen once. Sequencing was performed on peripheral blood. The receptors shown here come from a woman younger than 30 who had recovered from COVID-19.

V usage is TRBV4-1 and J usage is TRBJ2-5; maybe TRBD2 (5 bases). The CDR3 loop spans 17 amino acids. The germline gives CDR1 MGHRA, CDR2 YSYEKL. V lost 1 base and J 3 bases, leaving 18 bases between the germline ends. The CDR3 is CASSQGLIGSGKETQYF. The DNA for the CDR3 is TGCGCCAGCAGCCAAGGCCTTATTGGCTCGGGAAAAGAGACCCAGTACTTC.

The gene calls are TRBV2 and TRBJ2-7, with D tentatively TRBD2 (6 bases). With 3 bases removed from V and 2 bases from J, the gap between germline ends came to 17 bases. CDR3 length equals 16 residues. The germline V gene has CDR1 SNHLY and CDR2 FYNNEI. The CDR3, as DNA: TGTGCCAGCAGTGAGCCCCTCGCGGGGAGCACCTACGAGCAGTACGTC. Amino acids: CASSEPLAGSTYEQYV.

The V gene is TRBV18, the J gene TRBJ1-5; TRBD1 is a possible D gene (5 bases). The CDR3 loop spans 17 amino acids. Germline loops: CDR1 KGHSH, CDR2 LQKENI. The V end was cut by 8 bases, the J end by 6 bases, with 26 bases between. Written as DNA, the CDR3 is TGTGCCAGCCGGGAGGGACGGGACGGCGGTGGGGGTCAGCCCCAGCATTTT. Its protein is CASREGRDGGGGQPQHF. The variable domain in full, completed from reference TRBV18 and TRBJ1-5, reads NAGVMQNPRHLVRRRGQEARLRCSPMKGHSHVYWYRQLPEEGLKFMVYLQKENIIDESGMPKERFSAEFPKEGPSILRIQQVVRGDSAAYFCASREGRDGGGGQPQHFGDGTRLSIL.

This clone was counted a single time. The V call is TRBV7-8, the J call TRBJ1-5, with 8 bases fitting TRBD1. This CDR3 has 17 residues. Germline CDR1 and CDR2: SGHVS and FQNEAQ. V shed 5 bases and J 1 base; nucleotides not matched to a gene: 10. CDR3 bases: TGTGCCAGCAGCGTCGACAGGGGCTTCGGGAGCAATCAGCCCCAGCATTTT. Amino acids: CASSVDRGFGSNQPQHF.

The gene calls are TRBV6-1 and TRBJ2-4; possible D gene TRBD2, 5 bases. The CDR3 totals 14 residues. The V end was cut by 3 bases, the J end by 5 bases, with 11 bases between. CDR1 is MNHNS, CDR2 SASEGT, per germline. DNA of the CDR3: TGTGCCAGCAGTGAGTCGGGAACGGAAAACATTCAGTACTTC. Translating it yields CASSESGTENIQYF.

The chain uses TRBV5-4 and TRBJ2-5, with D perhaps TRBD1 (5 bases). Trimming took 1 base from V and 5 from J, leaving 9 bases between them. The CDR3 loop spans 13 amino acids. Germline values: CDR1 SGHNT, CDR2 YYREEE (reference sequence). Here the CDR3 DNA reads TGTGCCAGCAGCTTGTCCAGGGCGGAGACCCAGTACTTC. Protein sequence: CASSLSRAETQYF.

The J gene is TRBJ1-1, the V gene TRBV9; no clear D. This CDR3 region has 14 residues. Trimming removed 3 bases from V and 1 base from J, with 10 bases in between. Germline V gene lookup returns CDR1 SGDLS and CDR2 YYNGEE. The CDR3 DNA reads as TGTGCCAGCAGCGCAGATGGCTGGAACACTGAAGCTTTCTTT. Amino acids: CASSADGWNTEAFF. The full variable domain, completed using reference TRBV9 and TRBJ1-1, is DSGVTQTPKHLITATGQRVTLRCSPRSGDLSVYWYQQSLDQGLQFLIQYYNGEERAKGNILERFSAQQFPDLHSELNLSSLELGDSALYFCASSADGWNTEAFFGQGTRLTVV.

In its sample, this clone was seen a few times. The chain carries TRBV7-2 and TRBJ2-5, with D possibly matching TRBD1 (5 bases). CDR3 size: 12 residues. Germline assignment: CDR1 SGHTA and CDR2 FQGNSA. The germline V and J ends were trimmed by 3 bases and 7 bases, with 9 bases remaining between them. In DNA, the CDR3 is TGTGCCAGCAGCTTCTCTACAGGGACCCAGTACTTC. It codes for CASSFSTGTQYF.

Written as DNA, the CDR3 is TGTGCCAGCAGCCGACAGGGAACAGCAACTAATGAAAAACTGTTTTTT. Residues: CASSRQGTATNEKLFF. The rearrangement joins TRBV5-4 to TRBJ1-4; 7 bases align to TRBD1. This CDR3 has 16 residues. The V and J ends lost 4 bases and 0 bases, in that order; junction bases with no gene match: 6. Germline lookup yields CDR1 SGHNT and CDR2 YYREEE (reference sequence).

V and J are TRBV27 and TRBJ2-1; possibly TRBD2 for D (6 bases). Germline V CDR1 and CDR2: MNHEY, SMNVEV (reference sequence). With 7 bases removed from V and 4 bases from J, the gap between germline ends came to 17 bases. CDR3 length: 15 amino acids. In DNA, the CDR3 is TGTGCCAGCACAGTTTTCTTCGGGGGTTACAATGAGCAGTTCTTC. Protein product: CASTVFFGGYNEQFF.

This clone was counted a single time. J is TRBJ2-2 and V is TRBV4-3, with 11 bases identical to TRBD2. The CDR3 has 16 amino acids. With 6 bases clipped from V and 3 bases from J, the junction kept 6 bases outside the gene matches. From germline, CDR1 is LGHNA and CDR2 YSLEER. The DNA for the CDR3 is TGCGCCAGCAGTTTAGCGGGAGGGCCCGACACCGGGGAGCTGTTTTTT. It is translated as CASSLAGGPDTGELFF.

This chain uses TRBV20-1 with TRBJ2-1; TRBD2 agrees at 10 bases. Trimming cost V 3 bases and J 1 base; bases outside gene matches: 3. The CDR3 has 15 amino acids. Germline CDR1 and CDR2: DFQATT and SNEGSKA (reference sequence). Here the CDR3 DNA reads TGCAGTGCTAGTCCGGGACTAGCGTCCTACAATGAGCAGTTCTTC. As protein: CSASPGLASYNEQFF.

The rearrangement joins TRBV12-3 or TRBV12-4 to TRBJ2-2; 7 nucleotides match TRBD1. The junction had 1 base not matched to a gene; V was cut back by 6 bases and J by 3 bases. The CDR3 is made up of 13 amino acids. CDR3 residues: CASRGQYTGELFF. As DNA, the CDR3 is TGTGCCAGCAGGGGACAGTACACCGGGGAGCTGTTTTTT.

The chain uses TRBV24-1 and TRBJ2-1; TRBD1 matches at 7 bases. CDR1 is KGHDR and CDR2 is SFDVKD in the germline V gene. CDR3 length equals 16 residues. Trimming cost V 3 bases and J 2 bases; bases outside gene matches: 6. CDR3 DNA: TGTGCCACCAGTGATAACGTAAGGGGGCCCTACAATGAGCAGTTCTTC. Its protein product is CATSDNVRGPYNEQFF.